These 20 T cell receptor beta chains originate from one sample sequenced in a study of glioma-infiltrating T cells after dendritic cell vaccination. Measured with immunoSEQ multiplex PCR; TCRdb has only the in-frame clones, and not every one. The sample shows 20,000 to 25,000 clones, approximately 85% of them seen only once. Sequences were derived from blood, sampled before dendritic cell vaccination. The receptors come from a human donor with glioblastoma.

The genes are TRBV12-5 and TRBJ1-4, with D tentatively TRBD1 (6 bases). Germline V gene lookup returns CDR1 LGHNT and CDR2 FRNRAP. V lost 2 bases, J lost 5 bases, and 9 bases lay in between. The CDR3 is made up of 14 amino acids. In nucleotides, the CDR3 is TGTGCTAGTGGTTTGCGGGGGGGCAATGAAAAACTGTTTTTT. Translating it yields CASGLRGGNEKLFF.

The rearrangement uses TRBV7-2 and TRBJ1-3; 7 bases align to TRBD1. The CDR3 extends over 18 amino acids. The V and J ends lost 1 base and 5 bases, in that order; junction bases with no gene match: 14. Germline loops: CDR1 SGHTA, CDR2 FQGNSA. CDR3 protein: CASSLGGFTGTDRNTIYF. For the CDR3, the DNA is TGTGCCAGCAGCTTAGGGGGCTTCACCGGGACAGATAGAAACACCATATATTTT.

The chain employs TRBV19 and TRBJ2-2; 8 bases map to TRBD2. V was pared by 2 bases and J by 3 bases, with 8 bases of the junction left unmatched. CDR1 is LNHDA, CDR2 SQIVND, per germline (reference sequence). This CDR3 region has 17 residues. CDR3 sequence: CASSISLGRGDTGELFF. The CDR3 DNA reads TGTGCCAGTAGTATATCCCTCGGGAGGGGGGACACCGGGGAGCTGTTTTTT. Using reference TRBV19 and TRBJ2-2 for the parts outside the CDR3, the full variable domain is DGGITQSPKYLFRKEGQNVTLSCEQNLNHDAMYWYRQDPGQGLRLIYYSQIVNDFQKGDIAEGYSVSREKKESFPLTVTSAQKNPTAFYLCASSISLGRGDTGELFFGEGSRLTVL.

This clone was seen a handful of times. The chain links TRBV11-2 to TRBJ1-2; D uncertain. Trimming removed 0 bases from V and 6 bases from J, with 14 bases in between. This CDR3 has 15 amino acids. CDR1 and CDR2 from the germline V gene are SGHAT and FQNNGV. The CDR3 reads CASSLDPARRNGYTF. DNA of the CDR3: TGTGCCAGCAGCTTAGATCCCGCTAGAAGAAATGGCTACACCTTC. The full variable domain, completed using reference TRBV11-2 and TRBJ1-2, is EAGVAQSPRYKIIEKRQSVAFWCNPISGHATLYWYQQILGQGPKLLIQFQNNGVVDDSQLPKDRFSAERLKGVDSTLKIQPAKLEDSAVYLCASSLDPARRNGYTFGSGTRLTVV.

The J gene is TRBJ2-3, the V gene TRBV6-4; 10 nucleotides align to TRBD1. Per germline, CDR1 MRHNA and CDR2 SNTAGT. Trimming at V came to 2 bases and at J to 2 bases, leaving 1 base not matched to a gene. This CDR3 has 15 amino acids. The CDR3 DNA reads as TGTGCCAGCAGTGACGGGACAGGGGACACAGATACGCAGTATTTT. Amino acids: CASSDGTGDTDTQYF.

The rearrangement links TRBV30 to TRBJ2-7; TRBD1 agrees at 7 bases. Trimming at V came to 0 bases and at J to 6 bases, leaving 8 bases not matched to a gene. CDR1 and CDR2 from the germline V gene are GTSNPN and SVGIG (reference sequence). The CDR3 consists of 14 residues. Here the CDR3 reads CAWSVTGAATEQYF. The DNA for the CDR3 is TGTGCCTGGAGTGTAACAGGGGCAGCGACCGAGCAGTACTTC.

This clone has a handful of counts. V gene TRBV7-2 combines with J gene TRBJ2-2; 16 positions match TRBD2. Losses at the gene ends were 5 bases for V and 5 bases for J; bases not matched to a gene: 8. CDR1 is SGHTA and CDR2 is FQGNSA in the germline V gene. The CDR3 runs 18 residues. In nucleotides, the CDR3 is TGTGCCAGCAGCCCCAAGGGACTAGCGGGAGGGCGGACCGGGGAGCTGTTTTTT. Its translation is CASSPKGLAGGRTGELFF.

CDR3 sequence reads: CASSERLAGQSTDTQYF. The CDR3 DNA reads as TGTGCCAGCAGTGAACGCCTAGCGGGACAAAGCACAGATACGCAGTATTTT. This chain links TRBV6-1 with TRBJ2-3; 9 positions match TRBD2. The CDR3 has 17 amino acids. CDR1 is MNHNS and CDR2 is SASEGT in the germline V gene. J lost 0 bases, V lost 2 bases, and 6 bases had no gene match.

The gene calls are TRBV14 and TRBJ1-1; 10 positions match TRBD1. Germline V CDR1 and CDR2: SGHDN, FVKESK. The CDR3 extends over 16 amino acids. The J segment lost 6 bases and the V segment lost 0 bases, leaving 7 bases of the junction unmatched. The CDR3, as DNA: TGTGCCAGCAGCCAAGATTTTCCAGGGACAGGGGCTGAAGCTTTCTTT. This codes for CASSQDFPGTGAEAFF.

CDR3 in amino acids: CSVDTGVFGSPRASTDTQYF. DNA of the CDR3: TGCAGCGTTGATACGGGTGTTTTCGGGAGCCCCCGTGCTAGCACAGATACGCAGTATTTT. The chain is built from TRBV29-1 and TRBJ2-3; TRBD2 might be the D (6 bases). V was clipped by 3 bases and J by 0 bases, with 28 bases between them. Germline CDR1 and CDR2: SQVTM and ANQGSEA. This CDR3 is 20 amino acids long.

V and J are TRBV10-3 and TRBJ2-2; 8 bases line up with TRBD2. Unmatched junction bases numbered 8, after V lost 7 bases and J lost 4 bases. The germline CDR1 and CDR2 sequences are ENHRY and SYGVKD. This CDR3 region has 15 residues. CDR3 DNA: TGTGCCATCACCACCGGGAGGGCGACCACCGGGGAGCTGTTTTTT. Translation gives CAITTGRATTGELFF.

The chain combines TRBV5-6 with TRBJ2-7; the D gene is possibly TRBD2 (5 bases). This CDR3 contains 13 residues. CDR1 and CDR2 from the germline V gene are SGHDT and YYEEEE. V was cut by 5 bases and J by 4 bases, with 13 bases left in between. CDR3 residues: CASSLPGRYEQYF. As DNA, the CDR3 is TGTGCCAGCAGTCTACCGGGGAGATACGAGCAGTACTTC.

The chain carries TRBV5-1 and TRBJ2-3, with D tentatively TRBD2 (5 bases). This CDR3 has 15 amino acids. The V end was cut by 0 bases, the J end by 2 bases, with 10 bases between. Looked up from germline, CDR1 is SGHRS and CDR2 is YFSETQ. The CDR3 DNA reads as TGCGCCAGCAGCTTGGGGGGAGCGTCCACAGATACGCAGTATTTT. Amino acid sequence: CASSLGGASTDTQYF.

The V call is TRBV12-5, the J call TRBJ2-1; 11 bases agree with TRBD1. The junction had 10 bases not matched to a gene; V was cut back by 0 bases and J by 9 bases. In germline, CDR1 is LGHNT, CDR2 FRNRAP. This CDR3 is built from 17 residues. The CDR3 bases are TGTGCTAGTGGTTTGGTACTGGGGACAGGGGGAAGATTTGAGCAGTTCTTC. Residues: CASGLVLGTGGRFEQFF.

The V gene is TRBV5-6, the J gene TRBJ2-3, with TRBD1 identical over 7 bases. With 0 bases clipped from V and 4 bases from J, the junction kept 8 bases outside the gene matches. The CDR3 covers 16 residues. Germline CDR1 and CDR2: SGHDT and YYEEEE. The CDR3 is CASSLAGGIGADTQYF. CDR3 bases: TGTGCCAGCAGCTTGGCAGGGGGTATTGGTGCAGATACGCAGTATTTT.

The rearrangement uses TRBV19 and TRBJ1-2; D is perhaps TRBD1 (5 bases). Trimming stripped 8 bases from V and 6 bases from J, with 10 bases between. Germline V gives CDR1 LNHDA, CDR2 SQIVND (reference sequence). CDR3 length: 11 residues. CDR3 loop: CASFGGDGYTF. The DNA of the CDR3 is TGTGCCAGTTTCGGGGGAGATGGCTACACCTTC.

This chain uses TRBV2 with TRBJ2-1; TRBD2 matches at 8 bases. This CDR3 comprises 13 residues. V trimming: 3 bases; J trimming: 8 bases; junction bases outside the gene matches: 3. Germline CDR1 is SNHLY and CDR2 is FYNNEI. CDR3 loop: CASSDRGGDEQFF. The CDR3, as DNA: TGTGCCAGCAGTGATCGGGGGGGCGATGAGCAGTTCTTC.

This chain links TRBV7-2 with TRBJ2-1, with 7 positions matching TRBD2. The CDR3 contains 15 residues. CDR1 is SGHTA, CDR2 FQGNSA, per germline. V lost 6 bases to trimming and J lost 9 bases; unmatched junction nucleotides: 14. DNA of the CDR3: TGTGCCAGCAGACGGGGAGGGATTGGTGTCGGTGAGCAGTTCTTC. Protein product: CASRRGGIGVGEQFF.

This chain joins TRBV6-5 and TRBJ1-4; no reliable D call. Deletions cut 6 bases from V and 3 bases from J, with 11 bases between. Germline CDR1 and CDR2: MNHEY and SVGAGI. The CDR3 contains 14 residues. The CDR3 sequence is CASREGGSNEKLFF. The CDR3, as DNA: TGTGCCAGCAGAGAGGGTGGATCTAATGAAAAACTGTTTTTT.

This clone was counted between two and nine times. This chain joins TRBV7-2 and TRBJ1-2, with 9 bases identical to TRBD1. V was clipped by 7 bases and J by 8 bases; unmatched bases: 14. This CDR3 spans 15 amino acids. Germline V gives CDR1 SGHTA, CDR2 FQGNSA. The CDR3 sequence is CASTYFIGQGSGYTF. DNA of the CDR3: TGTGCCAGCACCTATTTTATAGGACAGGGGTCCGGCTACACCTTC.